One sample yielded the 10 T cell receptor beta chains listed below, sequenced in a study of T-cell reconstitution after alpha-beta-depleted transplantation in children (dated by TCRdb to between 2015 and 2016). The sample's treatment or condition label, decoded: allogeneic hematopoietic cell transplantation with graft depleted of TCRalphabeta T cells and CD19 B cells. The library was prepared using PCR. This sample was sequenced with an Illumina HiSeq 2500. TCR libraries were prepared with molecular barcoding, using unique molecular identifiers to normalize TCRbeta repertoire quantification. TCRdb handled the public reads itself, with Q25 trimming in fastp and clone calling in MiXCR, and kept productive beta chains. Every entry covers one CDR3 protein and lists the most common genes and DNA from its rows. The sample table records some 300,000 distinct CDR3 sequences; roughly 9.1% of these occur just once. The top ten constitute around 7.5% of the sample.

Source: PBMCs, taken before TCRalphabeta/CD19-depleted stem cell transplant. Source of these receptors: a boy younger than two with acute myeloid leukemia, due to receive a stem cell transplant.

This clonotype was detected only a few times. The CDR3, as DNA: TGTGCCAGCAGTCCATCCGGGACGAATTCCTACGAGCAGTACTTC. Its translation: CASSPSGTNSYEQYF. The J gene is TRBJ2-7, the V gene TRBV28; D tentatively reads TRBD1 or TRBD2 (5 bases each). This CDR3 is 15 amino acids long. The V end lost 5 bases, the J end lost 1 base, and 15 bases lay between the germline ends. Germline V gives CDR1 MDHEN, CDR2 SYDVKM.

Points on this clonotype: A much larger clone is a single base away; this may be a read error. This sequence joins TRBV10-2 and TRBJ2-2; perhaps D is TRBD1 or TRBD2 (5 bases each). CDR3 length equals 13 residues. Germline CDR1 and CDR2: WSHSY and SAAADI. The CDR3 DNA reads TGCGCCAGCAGGGGGGAATCGCCCGGGCAGCTGTTTTTT. Amino acid sequence: CASRGESPGQLFF.

This clonotype was counted a few times. The chain combines TRBV5-6 with TRBJ2-1, with D tentatively TRBD2 (6 bases). The V and J ends lost 4 bases and 8 bases respectively, with 19 bases between them. Germline V gene sequence: CDR1 SGHDT, CDR2 YYEEEE. The length of the CDR3 is 15 residues. The CDR3 reads CASSLGTRVFDEQFF. In DNA, the CDR3 is TGTGCCAGCAGCCTGGGGACTCGCGTGTTCGATGAGCAGTTCTTC.

This chain uses TRBV20-1 with TRBJ2-2; TRBD1 matches at 8 bases. V was clipped by 3 bases and J by 4 bases; unmatched bases: 13. The CDR3 length is 17 residues. Germline-derived CDR1 and CDR2 are DFQATT and SNEGSKA (reference sequence). CDR3 sequence reads: CSASLDVGQAGTGELFF. CDR3 sequence (DNA): TGCAGTGCTAGTTTAGACGTGGGACAGGCTGGCACCGGGGAGCTGTTTTTT.

Many counts were recorded for this clonotype. The chain joins TRBV5-6 to TRBJ2-1; TRBD2 agrees at 8 bases. The CDR3 has 16 residues. The germline V gene encodes CDR1 SGHDT and CDR2 YYEEEE. V lost 3 bases to trimming and J lost 3 bases; unmatched junction nucleotides: 8. The CDR3 here is CASSWVLADDYNEQFF. The CDR3 bases are TGTGCCAGCAGCTGGGTACTAGCGGACGACTACAATGAGCAGTTCTTC.

This clonotype came up many times. The chain links TRBV24-1 to TRBJ2-5; D might be TRBD1 (6 bases). CDR1 is KGHDR and CDR2 is SFDVKD in the germline V gene. This CDR3 comprises 14 residues. The V end was cut by 4 bases, the J end by 3 bases, with 11 bases between. The CDR3 nucleotides are TGTGCCACCAGTGAAACAGGGAGTGAAGAGACCCAGTACTTC. It encodes CATSETGSEETQYF.

V and J are TRBV3-1 and TRBJ2-4; 8 bases line up with TRBD2. The V gene end was trimmed by 1 base and the J gene end by 6 bases; junction bases not matched to a gene: 8. The CDR3 runs 16 residues. Germline V gives CDR1 LGHDT, CDR2 YNNKEL (reference sequence). The CDR3 region is CASSQVGLAGGNIQYF. The DNA of the CDR3 is TGTGCCAGCAGCCAAGTGGGGCTGGCGGGGGGAAACATTCAGTACTTC.

This clonotype came up many times. The rearrangement links TRBV7-9 to TRBJ2-7, with TRBD1 matching 9 bases. CDR3 length equals 16 residues. V shed 1 base, J shed 2 bases, and the junction held 6 bases outside the gene matches. CDR1 is SEHNR, CDR2 FQNEAQ, per germline (reference sequence). The CDR3 reads CASSLVPGQGAYEQYF. The DNA for the CDR3 is TGTGCCAGCAGCTTAGTCCCGGGACAGGGAGCCTACGAGCAGTACTTC. The whole variable domain, filled in from reference TRBV7-9 and TRBJ2-7, reads DTGVSQNPRHKITKRGQNVTFRCDPISEHNRLYWYRQTLGQGPEFLTYFQNEAQLEKSRLLSDRFSAERPKGSFSTLEIQRTEQGDSAMYLCASSLVPGQGAYEQYFGPGTRLTVT.

As regards this clonotype: A much larger clone differs from this one at a single base, so this may be a read error. J is TRBJ2-5 and V is TRBV5-1; tentative D call: TRBD1 (7 bases). This CDR3 has 15 residues. Germline values: CDR1 SGHRS, CDR2 YFSETQ. The ends were cut back, 2 bases at V and 2 bases at J, with 13 bases in the middle. The chain's CDR3 is CASSFGRGTQETQYF. The CDR3 DNA reads TGCGCCAGCAGCTTTGGCAGGGGGACTCAAGAGACCCAGTACTTC.

The chain carries TRBV28 and TRBJ2-6; maybe TRBD2 (5 bases). The CDR3 covers 16 residues. The germline V gene has CDR1 MDHEN and CDR2 SYDVKM. V was cut by 4 bases and J by 0 bases, with 10 bases left in between. The CDR3 spells CASSWELFSGANVLTF. The CDR3 bases are TGTGCCAGCAGTTGGGAGCTCTTCTCTGGGGCCAACGTCCTGACTTTC. Filled out from reference TRBV28 and TRBJ2-6, the complete variable domain reads DVKVTQSSRYLVKRTGEKVFLECVQDMDHENMFWYRQDPGLGLRLIYFSYDVKMKEKGDIPEGYSVSREKKERFSLILESASTNQTSMYLCASSWELFSGANVLTFGAGSRLTVL.